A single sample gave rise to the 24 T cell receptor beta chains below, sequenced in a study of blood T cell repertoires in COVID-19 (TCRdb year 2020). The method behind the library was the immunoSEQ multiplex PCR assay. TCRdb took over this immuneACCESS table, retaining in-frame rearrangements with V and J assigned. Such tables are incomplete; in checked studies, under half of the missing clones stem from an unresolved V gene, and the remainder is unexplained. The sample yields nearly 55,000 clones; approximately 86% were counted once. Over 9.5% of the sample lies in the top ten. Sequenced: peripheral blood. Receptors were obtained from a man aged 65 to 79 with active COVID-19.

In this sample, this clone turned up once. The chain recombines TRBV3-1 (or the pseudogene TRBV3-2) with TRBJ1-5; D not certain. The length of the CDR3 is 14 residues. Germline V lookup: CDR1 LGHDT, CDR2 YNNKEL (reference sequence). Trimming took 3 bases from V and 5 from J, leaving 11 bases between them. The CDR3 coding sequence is TGTGCCAGCAGCCACTCGGGGATACATCAGCCCCAGCATTTT. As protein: CASSHSGIHQPQHF.

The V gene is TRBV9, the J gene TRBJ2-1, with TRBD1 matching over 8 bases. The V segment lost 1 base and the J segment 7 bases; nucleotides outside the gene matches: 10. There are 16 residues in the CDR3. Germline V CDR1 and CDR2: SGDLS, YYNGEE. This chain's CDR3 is CASSVLGQVSGNEQFF. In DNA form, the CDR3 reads TGTGCCAGCAGCGTACTGGGACAGGTCAGCGGAAATGAGCAGTTCTTC.

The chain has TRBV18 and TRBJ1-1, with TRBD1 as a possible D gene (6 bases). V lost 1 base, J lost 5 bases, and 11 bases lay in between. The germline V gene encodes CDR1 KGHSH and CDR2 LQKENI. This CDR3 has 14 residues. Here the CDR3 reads CASSPLRTVTEAFF. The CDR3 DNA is TGTGCCAGCTCACCACTGAGGACAGTGACTGAAGCTTTCTTT.

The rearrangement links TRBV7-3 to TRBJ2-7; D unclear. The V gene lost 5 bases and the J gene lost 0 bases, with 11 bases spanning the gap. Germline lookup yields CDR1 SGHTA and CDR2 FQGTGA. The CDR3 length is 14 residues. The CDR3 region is CASSPHRGSYEQYF. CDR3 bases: TGTGCCAGCAGCCCTCACCGCGGCTCCTACGAGCAGTACTTC. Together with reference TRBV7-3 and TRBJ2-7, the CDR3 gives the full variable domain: GAGVSQTPSNKVTEKGKYVELRCDPISGHTALYWYRQSLGQGPEFLIYFQGTGAADDSGLPNDRFFAVRPEGSVSTLKIQRTERGDSAVYLCASSPHRGSYEQYFGPGTRLTVT.

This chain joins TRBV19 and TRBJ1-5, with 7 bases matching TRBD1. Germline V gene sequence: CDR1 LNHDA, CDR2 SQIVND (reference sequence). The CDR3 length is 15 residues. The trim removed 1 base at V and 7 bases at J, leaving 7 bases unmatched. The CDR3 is CASSIGGGRGQPQHF. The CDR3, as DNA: TGTGCCAGTAGTATAGGAGGGGGCCGGGGACAGCCCCAGCATTTT.

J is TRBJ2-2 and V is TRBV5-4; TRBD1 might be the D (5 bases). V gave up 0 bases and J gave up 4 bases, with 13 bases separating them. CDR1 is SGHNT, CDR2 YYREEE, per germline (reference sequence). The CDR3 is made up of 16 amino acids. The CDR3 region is CASSLGGRASTGELFF. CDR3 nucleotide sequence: TGTGCCAGCAGCTTGGGAGGCAGGGCCTCCACCGGGGAGCTGTTTTTT.

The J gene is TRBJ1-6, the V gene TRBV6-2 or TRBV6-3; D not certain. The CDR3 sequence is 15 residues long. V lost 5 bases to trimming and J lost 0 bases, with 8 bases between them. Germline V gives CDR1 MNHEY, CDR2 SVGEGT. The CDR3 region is CASSQESSYNSPLHF. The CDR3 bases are TGTGCCAGCAGTCAAGAGAGCTCCTATAATTCACCCCTCCACTTT.

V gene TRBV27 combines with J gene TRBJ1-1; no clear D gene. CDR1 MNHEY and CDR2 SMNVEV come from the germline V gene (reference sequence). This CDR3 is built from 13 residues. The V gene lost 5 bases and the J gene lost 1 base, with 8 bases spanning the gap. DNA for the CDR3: TGTGCCAGCAGTGCCCACAAGAACACTGAAGCTTTCTTT. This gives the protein CASSAHKNTEAFF.

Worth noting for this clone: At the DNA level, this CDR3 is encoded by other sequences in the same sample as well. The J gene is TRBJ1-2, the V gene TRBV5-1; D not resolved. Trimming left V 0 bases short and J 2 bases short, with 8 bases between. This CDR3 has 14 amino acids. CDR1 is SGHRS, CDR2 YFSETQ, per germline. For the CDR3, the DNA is TGCGCCAGCAGCTTGGACCCCAGGAACTATGGCTACACCTTC. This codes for CASSLDPRNYGYTF.

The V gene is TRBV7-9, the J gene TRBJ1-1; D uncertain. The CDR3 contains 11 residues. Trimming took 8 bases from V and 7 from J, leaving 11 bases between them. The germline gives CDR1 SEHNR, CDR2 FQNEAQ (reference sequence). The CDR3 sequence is CASRGSGEAFF. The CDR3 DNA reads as TGTGCCAGCCGGGGTAGTGGTGAAGCTTTCTTT.

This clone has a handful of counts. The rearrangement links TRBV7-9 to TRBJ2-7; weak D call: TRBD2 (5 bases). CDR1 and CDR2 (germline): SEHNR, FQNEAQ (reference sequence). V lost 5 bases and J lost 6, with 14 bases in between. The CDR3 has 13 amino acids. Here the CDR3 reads CASSTGDGLEQYF. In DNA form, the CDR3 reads TGTGCCAGCAGCACCGGGGATGGGCTCGAGCAGTACTTC.

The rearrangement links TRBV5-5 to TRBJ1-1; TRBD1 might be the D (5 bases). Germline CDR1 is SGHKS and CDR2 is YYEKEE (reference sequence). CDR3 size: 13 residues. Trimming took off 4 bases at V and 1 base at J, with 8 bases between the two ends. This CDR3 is CASSGAQNTEAFF. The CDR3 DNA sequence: TGTGCCAGCAGCGGGGCCCAGAACACTGAAGCTTTCTTT. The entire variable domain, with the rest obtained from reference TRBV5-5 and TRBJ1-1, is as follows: DAGVTQSPTHLIKTRGQQVTLRCSPISGHKSVSWYQQVLGQGPQFIFQYYEKEERGRGNFPDRFSARQFPNYSSELNVNALLLGDSALYLCASSGAQNTEAFFGQGTRLTVV.

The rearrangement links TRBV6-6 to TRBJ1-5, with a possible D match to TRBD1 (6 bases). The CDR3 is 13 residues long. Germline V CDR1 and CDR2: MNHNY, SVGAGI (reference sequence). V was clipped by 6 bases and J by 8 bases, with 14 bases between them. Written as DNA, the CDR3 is TGTGCCAGCAGAAAGGACAGCGGCAAGCCCCAGCATTTT. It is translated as CASRKDSGKPQHF.

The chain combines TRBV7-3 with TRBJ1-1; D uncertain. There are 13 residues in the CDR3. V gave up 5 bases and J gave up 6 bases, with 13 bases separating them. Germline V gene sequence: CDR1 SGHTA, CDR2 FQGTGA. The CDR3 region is CASSQYGVSEAFF. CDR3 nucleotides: TGTGCCAGCAGCCAATATGGAGTCTCTGAAGCTTTCTTT.

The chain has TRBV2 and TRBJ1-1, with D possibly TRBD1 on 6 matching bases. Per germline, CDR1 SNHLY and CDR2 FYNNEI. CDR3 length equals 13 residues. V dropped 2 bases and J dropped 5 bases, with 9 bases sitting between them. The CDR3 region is CASSENRGTEAFF. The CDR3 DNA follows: TGTGCCAGCAGTGAAAATAGGGGGACTGAAGCTTTCTTT.

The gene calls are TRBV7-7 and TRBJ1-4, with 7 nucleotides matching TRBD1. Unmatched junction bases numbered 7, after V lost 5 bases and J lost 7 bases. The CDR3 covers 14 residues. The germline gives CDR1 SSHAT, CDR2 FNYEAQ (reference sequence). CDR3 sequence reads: CASSPTGAPEKLFF. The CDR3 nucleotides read TGTGCCAGCAGCCCCACAGGGGCCCCTGAAAAACTGTTTTTT.

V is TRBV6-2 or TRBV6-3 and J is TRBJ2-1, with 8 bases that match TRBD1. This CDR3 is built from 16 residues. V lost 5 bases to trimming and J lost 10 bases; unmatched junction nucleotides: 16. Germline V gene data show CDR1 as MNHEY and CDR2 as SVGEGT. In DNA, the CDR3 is TGTGCCAGCAGTCGACAGGGGATAGGGCTAGCGAGCGAGCAGTTCTTC. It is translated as CASSRQGIGLASEQFF.

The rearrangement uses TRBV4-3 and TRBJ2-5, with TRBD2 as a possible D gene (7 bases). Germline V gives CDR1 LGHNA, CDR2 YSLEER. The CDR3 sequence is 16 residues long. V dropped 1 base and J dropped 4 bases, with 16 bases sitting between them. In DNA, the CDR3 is TGCGCCAGCAGCCAAGCCCTACTAGGGGGGGGAGAGACCCAGTACTTC. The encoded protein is CASSQALLGGGETQYF.

CDR3: CASSDFTASNEKLFF. CDR3 nucleotide sequence: TGTGCCAGCAGTGATTTTACAGCAAGTAATGAAAAACTGTTTTTT. The chain links TRBV25-1 to TRBJ1-4; no definite D call. Per germline, CDR1 MGHDK and CDR2 SYGVNS. This CDR3 contains 15 residues. Trimming took off 3 bases at V and 4 bases at J, with 12 bases between the two ends.

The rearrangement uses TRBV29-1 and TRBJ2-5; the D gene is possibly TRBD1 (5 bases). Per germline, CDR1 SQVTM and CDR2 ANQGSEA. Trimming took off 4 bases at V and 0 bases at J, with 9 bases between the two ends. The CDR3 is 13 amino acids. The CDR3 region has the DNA TGCAGCGTTGTCAGGGCTTACCAAGAGACCCAGTACTTC. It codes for CSVVRAYQETQYF.

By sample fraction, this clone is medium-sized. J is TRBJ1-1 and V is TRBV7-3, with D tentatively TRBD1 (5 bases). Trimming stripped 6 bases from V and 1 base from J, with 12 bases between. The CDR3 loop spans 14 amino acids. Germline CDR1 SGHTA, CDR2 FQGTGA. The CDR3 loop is CASSPSGGNTEAFF. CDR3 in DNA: TGTGCCAGCAGTCCCTCCGGGGGGAACACTGAAGCTTTCTTT.

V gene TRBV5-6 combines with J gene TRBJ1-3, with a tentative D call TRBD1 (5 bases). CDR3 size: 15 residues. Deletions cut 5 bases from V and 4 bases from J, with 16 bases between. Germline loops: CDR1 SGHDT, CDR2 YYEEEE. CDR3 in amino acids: CASRTWPGLGNTIYF. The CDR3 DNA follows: TGTGCCAGCAGGACCTGGCCAGGGTTAGGAAACACCATATATTTT.

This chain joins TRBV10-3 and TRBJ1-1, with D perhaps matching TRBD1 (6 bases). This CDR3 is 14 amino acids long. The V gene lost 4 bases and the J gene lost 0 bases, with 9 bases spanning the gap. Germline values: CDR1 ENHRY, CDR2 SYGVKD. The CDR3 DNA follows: TGTGCCATCAGTGGGACAGCCATGAACACTGAAGCTTTCTTT. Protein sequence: CAISGTAMNTEAFF.

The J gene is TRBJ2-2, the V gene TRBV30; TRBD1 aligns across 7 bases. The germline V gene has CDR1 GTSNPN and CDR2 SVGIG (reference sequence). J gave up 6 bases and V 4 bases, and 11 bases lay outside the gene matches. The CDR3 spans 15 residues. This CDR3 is CAWNVDRAFAGELFF. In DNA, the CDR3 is TGTGCCTGGAACGTCGACAGGGCTTTCGCCGGGGAGCTGTTTTTT.